The rows below give T cell receptor beta chains drawn from one sample of a study of blood T cell repertoires in COVID-19. Clones were sequenced by immunoSEQ multiplex PCR, and TCRdb holds only the in-frame ones, with some missing. The data show approximately 300,000 clones, 90% seen once. Source material: PBMCs or T cells enriched from blood (not recorded which). The receptors shown here come from a woman aged 18-29 years with acute COVID-19. The CDR3 runs from the conserved cysteine through the conserved F or W. D genes are given only for firm matches. The listing skips clone size in some rows; elsewhere it reads once, few, many or a size class.

NA NA TRBJ1-1 TRBV7-9 TGTGCCAGCAGCTTAGCGATGGCGGGGGCAGACACTGAAGCTTTCTTT CASSLAMAGADTEAFF
NA NA TRBJ1-1 TRBV30 TGTGCCTGGATAGGCCAGCCGGGGACTGAAGCTTTCTTT CAWIGQPGTEAFF
NA once TRBJ1-2 TRBV28 TGTGCCAGCGGACTAGGCGTCGGTCAGAACACCTTC CASGLGVGQNTF
TRBD2 NA TRBJ2-1 TRBV5-1 TGCGCCAGCAGCTTGGGAACCAGCGGGGGAGAGCAGTTCTTC CASSLGTSGGEQFF
TRBD1 NA TRBJ1-2 TRBV5-1 TGCGCCAGCAGCGAACAGGGGGCTAACTATGGCTACACCTTC CASSEQGANYGYTF
NA NA TRBJ2-2 TRBV11-2 TGTGCCAGCAGCTTAGATCAACCCGGGAGTGGCACCGGGGAGCTGTTTTTT CASSLDQPGSGTGELFF
TRBD2 NA TRBJ2-1 TRBV6-5 TGTGCCAGCAGTTTCGGACTAGCGGGAGGTAATGAGCAGTTCTTC CASSFGLAGGNEQFF
NA NA TRBJ2-7 TRBV30 TGTGCCTGGAGTGTACCTAACGAGCAGTACTTC CAWSVPNEQYF
TRBD2 NA TRBJ2-7 TRBV2 TGTGCCAGCAGTGTGCGGGAGGACTACGAGCAGTACTTC CASSVREDYEQYF
NA NA TRBJ2-6 TRBV5-6 TGTGCCAGCAGCTTGATTGGAGCTTCTGGGGCCAACGTCCTGACTTTC CASSLIGASGANVLTF
NA once TRBJ1-5 TRBV7-3 TGTGCCAGCAGCTTAGCCTACAATCAGCCCCAGCATTTT CASSLAYNQPQHF